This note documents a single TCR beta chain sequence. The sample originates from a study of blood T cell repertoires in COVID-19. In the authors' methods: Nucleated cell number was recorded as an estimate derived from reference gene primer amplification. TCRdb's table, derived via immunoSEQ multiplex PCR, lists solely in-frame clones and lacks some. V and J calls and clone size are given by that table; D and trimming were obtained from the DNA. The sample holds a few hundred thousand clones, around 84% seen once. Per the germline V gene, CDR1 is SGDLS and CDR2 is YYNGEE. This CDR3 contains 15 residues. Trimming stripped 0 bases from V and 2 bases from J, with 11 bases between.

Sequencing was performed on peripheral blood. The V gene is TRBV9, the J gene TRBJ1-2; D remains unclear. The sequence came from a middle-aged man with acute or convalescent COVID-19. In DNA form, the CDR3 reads TGTGCCAGCAGCGTAGAGGCGGAGGGAAACTATGGCTACACCTTC. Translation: CASSVEAEGNYGYTF.